These 23 T cell receptor beta chains came from one sample sequenced in a study of cytomegalovirus exposure and HLA in healthy donors. The PCR contained 60 Vbeta and 13 Jbeta primers. Profiling relied on immunoSEQ multiplex PCR, and the TCRdb table lists in-frame clones only, not all of them. The sample consists of some 110,000 clones, about an eighth of them appearing once. Sequenced material: PBMCs. The receptors come from a man between 35 and 55 years old in good health and CMV-seropositive.

V is TRBV5-4 and J is TRBJ1-3; D might be TRBD1 (5 bases). CDR3 length: 13 amino acids. Germline CDR1 and CDR2: SGHNT and YYREEE (reference sequence). Trimming shortened V by 0 bases and J by 9 bases, and 10 bases separated the two germline ends. CDR3 coding DNA: TGTGCCAGCAGCTTGGCCGGGGGGGTCACCATATATTTT. Residues: CASSLAGGVTIYF.

This clone was observed a handful of times. CDR3 coding DNA: TGTGCCAGCAGTCCAGTGGGCAATCAGCCCCAGCATTTT. Amino acids: CASSPVGNQPQHF. The J gene is TRBJ1-5, the V gene TRBV6-5; D remains ambiguous. The CDR3 contains 13 residues. From germline, CDR1 is MNHEY and CDR2 SVGAGI. Trimming shortened V by 5 bases and J by 2 bases, and 7 bases separated the two germline ends.

This chain links TRBV29-1 with TRBJ1-1; no clear D gene. V lost 4 bases and J 3 bases, leaving 15 bases between the germline ends. The CDR3 length is 14 residues. The germline CDR1 and CDR2 sequences are SQVTM and ANQGSEA. DNA of the CDR3: TGCAGCGTTGGGATCTCGGGGTCCGACACTGAAGCTTTCTTT. It specifies CSVGISGSDTEAFF.

The chain carries TRBV6-6 and TRBJ2-5; perhaps TRBD2 as D (5 bases). Germline values: CDR1 MNHNY, CDR2 SVGAGI (reference sequence). V lost 0 bases and J 1 base, leaving 9 bases between the germline ends. The CDR3 length is 15 residues. CDR3 sequence: CASSYSEAAQETQYF. In nucleotides, the CDR3 is TGTGCCAGCAGTTACTCGGAGGCAGCCCAAGAGACCCAGTACTTC.

This chain connects TRBV25-1 to TRBJ2-5; tentative D call: TRBD1 (5 bases). In germline, CDR1 is MGHDK, CDR2 SYGVNS. The CDR3 length is 18 residues. The V gene lost 0 bases and the J gene lost 4 bases, with 21 bases spanning the gap. The CDR3 coding sequence is TGTGCCAGCAGTGAATATGGTCAGGGTACACGATGGGGAGAGACCCAGTACTTC. This codes for CASSEYGQGTRWGETQYF.

The chain carries TRBV5-1 and TRBJ1-4; maybe TRBD1 (6 bases). This CDR3 region has 12 residues. Trimming took off 0 bases at V and 13 bases at J, with 10 bases between the two ends. The germline V gene has CDR1 SGHRS and CDR2 YFSETQ. Here the CDR3 reads CASSLEDRRLFF. The DNA of the CDR3 is TGCGCCAGCAGCTTGGAAGACAGGAGACTGTTTTTT. Based on the CDR3 plus reference TRBV5-1 and TRBJ1-4, the full variable domain is KAGVTQTPRYLIKTRGQQVTLSCSPISGHRSVSWYQQTPGQGLQFLFEYFSETQRNKGNFPGRFSGRQFSNSRSEMNVSTLELGDSALYLCASSLEDRRLFFGSGTQLSVL.

The chain is built from TRBV28 and TRBJ2-5; 9 bases are shared with TRBD1. The trim removed 6 bases at V and 6 bases at J, leaving 11 bases unmatched. Germline CDR1 reads MDHEN; CDR2 reads SYDVKM. The CDR3 is 15 amino acids. CDR3 in DNA: TGTGCCAGCAGCGATTCGGGACAGGGCTATAAGACCCAGTACTTC. Its protein product is CASSDSGQGYKTQYF. The complete variable domain, with remaining parts taken from reference TRBV28 and TRBJ2-5, reads DVKVTQSSRYLVKRTGEKVFLECVQDMDHENMFWYRQDPGLGLRLIYFSYDVKMKEKGDIPEGYSVSREKKERFSLILESASTNQTSMYLCASSDSGQGYKTQYFGPGTRLLVL.

This clone was detected only a few times. The rearrangement links TRBV19 to TRBJ2-2, with TRBD1 matching 7 bases. The germline V gene encodes CDR1 LNHDA and CDR2 SQIVND (reference sequence). This CDR3 is built from 14 residues. Unmatched junction bases numbered 7, after V lost 6 bases and J lost 6 bases. The CDR3 sequence is CASSVDRVAGELFF. The CDR3 DNA is TGTGCCAGTAGCGTCGACAGGGTCGCCGGGGAGCTGTTTTTT.

V is TRBV18 and J is TRBJ2-1, with 7 bases that match TRBD1. With V trimmed by 2 bases and J by 7 bases, 8 bases remained unmatched. The CDR3 covers 15 residues. Germline CDR1 and CDR2: KGHSH and LQKENI. The CDR3 loop reads CASSPSVGGTNEQFF. Here the CDR3 DNA reads TGTGCCAGCTCACCATCAGTAGGGGGCACGAATGAGCAGTTCTTC.

The chain carries TRBV6-1 and TRBJ1-2; D remains unclear. V was trimmed by 0 bases and J by 3 bases, leaving 11 bases between them. The germline V gene encodes CDR1 MNHNS and CDR2 SASEGT. CDR3 length equals 15 residues. The CDR3 here is CASSEAGRSDYGYTF. The DNA for the CDR3 is TGTGCCAGCAGTGAAGCGGGCAGAAGTGACTATGGCTACACCTTC.

The table lists this clone with a few counts. The chain carries TRBV5-1 and TRBJ1-1; TRBD1 might be the D (5 bases). V was pared by 3 bases and J by 4 bases, with 10 bases between. The CDR3 runs 13 residues. The germline CDR1 and CDR2 sequences are SGHRS and YFSETQ. The CDR3 loop reads CASSSLGGTEAFF. The CDR3 nucleotides read TGCGCCAGCAGCTCGCTGGGGGGCACTGAAGCTTTCTTT.

CDR3 DNA sequence: TGCAGCGTTGAGGAAGGACACCCACCCTACAATGAGCAGTTCTTC. It codes for CSVEEGHPPYNEQFF. The chain is built from TRBV29-1 and TRBJ2-1, with a possible D match to TRBD1 (5 bases). Per the germline V gene, CDR1 is SQVTM and CDR2 is ANQGSEA. This CDR3 is 15 amino acids long. V was clipped by 3 bases and J by 2 bases, with 14 bases between them.

CDR3 region: CSGGLAGGEQFF. CDR3 nucleotides: TGCAGCGGGGGACTAGCGGGAGGTGAGCAGTTCTTC. The chain couples TRBV29-1 to TRBJ2-1; 15 nucleotides match TRBD2. The length of the CDR3 is 12 residues. Per germline, CDR1 SQVTM and CDR2 ANQGSEA. V trimming: 7 bases; J trimming: 9 bases; junction bases outside the gene matches: 1.

V is TRBV11-2 and J is TRBJ2-7, with a weak D call TRBD1 (5 bases). The V end lost 0 bases, the J end lost 6 bases, and 15 bases lay between the germline ends. There are 15 residues in the CDR3. Per germline, CDR1 SGHAT and CDR2 FQNNGV. CDR3 amino acids: CASSLEGQGFGEQYF. CDR3 in DNA: TGTGCCAGCAGCTTAGAGGGGCAAGGGTTTGGCGAGCAGTACTTC.

In its sample, this clone was seen a few times. The chain carries TRBV19 and TRBJ2-3, with 9 positions matching TRBD2. This CDR3 region has 15 residues. The V segment lost 5 bases and the J segment 1 base; nucleotides outside the gene matches: 4. Germline V lookup: CDR1 LNHDA, CDR2 SQIVND (reference sequence). The CDR3 loop is CASSPVAGGTDTQYF. The CDR3 DNA is TGTGCCAGTAGTCCCGTAGCGGGAGGCACAGATACGCAGTATTTT.

This sequence joins TRBV28 and TRBJ2-7; the match to TRBD2 covers 11 bases. The CDR3 spans 14 residues. V trimming: 7 bases; J trimming: 2 bases; junction bases outside the gene matches: 4. Looked up from germline, CDR1 is MDHEN and CDR2 is SYDVKM. The CDR3 bases are TGTGCCAGCACGAGACTAGCGGGGACCTACGAGCAGTACTTC. Translating gives CASTRLAGTYEQYF.

This clone was seen more than once but under ten times. V and J are TRBV7-2 and TRBJ1-5; perhaps TRBD1 as D (5 bases). V lost 0 bases, J lost 6 bases, and 12 bases lay in between. Germline V gene data show CDR1 as SGHTA and CDR2 as FQGNSA. CDR3 size: 15 residues. The chain's CDR3 is CASSLAIGVVQPQHF. In nucleotides, the CDR3 is TGTGCCAGCAGCTTAGCTATAGGGGTGGTTCAGCCCCAGCATTTT.

The chain is built from TRBV29-1 and TRBJ1-1; D is unclear. Trimming shortened V by 6 bases and J by 3 bases, and 17 bases separated the two germline ends. Germline CDR1 SQVTM, CDR2 ANQGSEA. CDR3 length: 14 residues. CDR3 region: CSVREEWSDTEAFF. CDR3 DNA: TGCAGCGTACGGGAGGAATGGAGCGACACTGAAGCTTTCTTT. Filled out from reference TRBV29-1 and TRBJ1-1, the complete variable domain reads SAVISQKPSRDICQRGTSLTIQCQVDSQVTMMFWYRQQPGQSLTLIATANQGSEATYESGFVIDKFPISRPNLTFSTLTVSNMSPEDSSIYLCSVREEWSDTEAFFGQGTRLTVV.

There are a few counts of this clone. The genes are TRBV29-1 and TRBJ2-7, with 11 bases that match TRBD2. Trimming took 7 bases from V and 0 from J; bases not matched to a gene: 8. The CDR3 consists of 15 residues. Germline CDR1 SQVTM, CDR2 ANQGSEA. The CDR3, as DNA: TGCAGCGGCCGAGTCCTAGCGGGAGGCTCCTACGAGCAGTACTTC. Translation gives CSGRVLAGGSYEQYF.

This rearrangement joins TRBV6-5 to TRBJ2-2; 7 bases agree with TRBD2. CDR3 size: 15 residues. Germline V CDR1 and CDR2: MNHEY, SVGAGI. Unmatched junction bases numbered 11, after V lost 6 bases and J lost 7 bases. CDR3 coding DNA: TGTGCCAGCAGAACCTCGATTGGGGGGGGCGGGGAGCTGTTTTTT. Translation: CASRTSIGGGGELFF.

This clone was detected a few times. Other DNA variants within this sample encode the same CDR3. The chain is built from TRBV10-3 and TRBJ2-3, with 10 bases aligning to TRBD1. Trimming removed 2 bases from V and 6 bases from J; junction bases left unmatched: 5. CDR1 and CDR2 (germline): ENHRY, SYGVKD. The CDR3 has 15 residues. For the CDR3, the DNA is TGTGCCATCAGTGAGACCCGGACAGGGGGGGATACGCAGTATTTT. This sequence encodes CAISETRTGGDTQYF.

This clone was counted only a few times. This chain uses TRBV7-9 with TRBJ1-2; D gene uncertain. Trimming removed 11 bases from V and 8 bases from J, with 15 bases in between. Germline CDR1 reads SEHNR; CDR2 reads FQNEAQ (reference sequence). This CDR3 region has 11 residues. CDR3 in amino acids: CAFPGYRGYTF. As DNA, the CDR3 is TGTGCCTTCCCGGGGTATCGGGGCTACACCTTC. Complete variable domain (other parts from reference TRBV7-9 and TRBJ1-2): DTGVSQNPRHKITKRGQNVTFRCDPISEHNRLYWYRQTLGQGPEFLTYFQNEAQLEKSRLLSDRFSAERPKGSFSTLEIQRTEQGDSAMYLCAFPGYRGYTFGSGTRLTVV.

CDR3 nucleotide sequence: TGCGCCAGCAGCTTGGCCGCTAGCGGGAGAATCCACGAGCAGTACTTC. Amino acid sequence: CASSLAASGRIHEQYF. V is TRBV5-1 and J is TRBJ2-7, with 10 bases that match TRBD2. Germline V gene data show CDR1 as SGHRS and CDR2 as YFSETQ. CDR3 length equals 16 residues. J lost 5 bases, V lost 0 bases, and 8 bases had no gene match.